This T cell receptor beta chain was sequenced in a study of cytomegalovirus exposure and HLA in healthy donors (dated by TCRdb to 2015 to 2018). Concerning the study at large: According to a later analysis, one platform produced both the approximately 110 validation repertoires and the 700 or so repertoires of the first cohort. The aim of the study was to test whether cataloging public T cell receptors could identify signatures of past pathogen exposure. In addition to the first cohort of 650 to 800 subjects, a separate validation cohort of over 90 different subjects was used. To predict cytomegalovirus infection status, the study combined high-throughput TCR immunosequencing, statistical association of individual TCRs with disease status, and machine learning.

Donors formed part of the validation cohort, which comprised approximately 130 subjects and was distinct from the first cohort of 550 to 850 subjects. The CDR3 holds 15 amino acids from the cysteine to the phenylalanine. The DNA shown is the 45-base CDR3, in frame from base 1. Trimming at the junction amounts to 5 bases on V and 4 bases on J, and the germline ends lie 18 bases apart. CDR1 is given as SGHNT and CDR2 as YENEEA, both from the germline V gene. What the authors observed across the whole study: Most TCR sequences were seen in very few donors, while some public TCRs were found in many individuals. A total of 150 or so TCR beta chains were listed by the study as associated with cytomegalovirus. In vitro tests confirmed that a few of the cytomegalovirus-associated TCR beta chains recognize cytomegalovirus antigens. The classifier was reported to diagnose cytomegalovirus status with high specificity and sensitivity in both the original and validation cohorts. It was suggested by the authors that the approach could potentially be generalized to other disease states and immunological phenotypes. In a later analysis, TCRs clustered in the first cohort were found to also tend to co-occur in the 120 or so validation repertoires, with approximately 95% of cluster scores above 0. The validation cohort had no HLA typing available for a later analysis, so co-occurrence within that cohort was assessed over all 130 or so repertoires.

As for this clone: It lacks a known antigen. Per-base qualities were not stored, and no clone one base away is much larger.

The library was made by the immunoSEQ multiplex PCR assay. Per the source publication's procedure: To diagnose cytomegalovirus status from the catalog of TCR beta chain sequences, a statistical classification framework was built. The clones in this table, taken by TCRdb from immuneACCESS, are in-frame only. Not every clone is retained; where verified, under half of the shortfall comes from an unresolved V gene, and the cause of the rest is unknown. The DNA gave D and trimming, while V, J and clone size come from that table. This sample gives about 72,000 clones in total; roughly 94% of them show up just once. The top ten clonotypes cover about 2.1% of the sample.

The sample taken for sequencing was PBMCs. The TCR comes from a woman aged 18-29 years in good health and CMV-seropositive. The sequence links TRBV11-3 to TRBJ2-7; matching of 6 bases hints at TRBD2 as the D gene. The CDR3 in this case is CASSPRSGGFYEQYF. The DNA is TGTGCCAGCAGCCCCCGGTCCGGGGGATTTTACGAGCAGTACTTC. Extended through the reference TRBV11-3 and TRBJ2-7 proteins, this CDR3 yields the full variable domain: EAGVVQSPRYKIIEKKQPVAFWCNPISGHNTLYWYLQNLGQGPELLIRYENEEAVDDSQLPKDRFSAERLKGVDSTLKIQPAELGDSAVYLCASSPRSGGFYEQYFGPGTRLTVT.